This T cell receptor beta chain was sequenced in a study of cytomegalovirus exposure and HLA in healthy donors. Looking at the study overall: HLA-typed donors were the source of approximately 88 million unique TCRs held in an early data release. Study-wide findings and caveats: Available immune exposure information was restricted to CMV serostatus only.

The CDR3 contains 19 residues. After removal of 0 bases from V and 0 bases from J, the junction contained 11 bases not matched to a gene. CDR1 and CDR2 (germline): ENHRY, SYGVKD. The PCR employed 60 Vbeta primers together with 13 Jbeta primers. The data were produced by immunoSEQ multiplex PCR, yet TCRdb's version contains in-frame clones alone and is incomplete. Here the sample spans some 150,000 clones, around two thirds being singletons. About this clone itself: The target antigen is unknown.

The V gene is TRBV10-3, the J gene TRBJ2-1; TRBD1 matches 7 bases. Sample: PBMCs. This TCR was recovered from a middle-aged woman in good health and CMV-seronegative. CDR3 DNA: TGTGCCATCAGTGAGTCGAGGGGGCTCTCCCTCTCCTCCTACAATGAGCAGTTCTTC. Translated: CAISESRGLSLSSYNEQFF.